Here is one T cell receptor beta chain with its context. In the study's own analysis: Reference gene primers were amplified, and this amplification served to estimate nucleated cell counts. The repertoire was sequenced with immunoSEQ multiplex PCR; TCRdb's copy has only in-frame clones and lacks some. V, J and clone size are taken as reported in that table, and D and trimming were inferred from the DNA itself. The profile shows fewer than 400,000 clones, 75% to 90% of them singletons. The sample is drawn from a study of blood T cell repertoires in COVID-19. Study-wide background: Spain, Italy and the United States supplied samples that represented acute and convalescent COVID-19. PBMCs, B-cell-depleted T cells, or T cells were the source of the cDNA or gDNA that made up the material.

The recovered donors of Cohort 3 showed two negative PCRs, clearance, or symptom resolution. The CDR3 sequence is 13 residues long. Germline trimming cut 11 bases from V and 6 bases from J; bases unmatched to any gene: 9. CDR1 is SNHLY and CDR2 is FYNNEI in the germline V gene. The chain couples TRBV2 to TRBJ1-5; 8 nucleotides agree with TRBD1. The sample taken for sequencing was PBMCs or T cells enriched from blood (not recorded which). This clonotype was sampled from a man aged 25-40 years who had recovered from COVID-19. The CDR3 region is CASTGGLFQPQHF. DNA for the CDR3: TGTGCCTCTACAGGGGGGTTGTTTCAGCCCCAGCATTTT.